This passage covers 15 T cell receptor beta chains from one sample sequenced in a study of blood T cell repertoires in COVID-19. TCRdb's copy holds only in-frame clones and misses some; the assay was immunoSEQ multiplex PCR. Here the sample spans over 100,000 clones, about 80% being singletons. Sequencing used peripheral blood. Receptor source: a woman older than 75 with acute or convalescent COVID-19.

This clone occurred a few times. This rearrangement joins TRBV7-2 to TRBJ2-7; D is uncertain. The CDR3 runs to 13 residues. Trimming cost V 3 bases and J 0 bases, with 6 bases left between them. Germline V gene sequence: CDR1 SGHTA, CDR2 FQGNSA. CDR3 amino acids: CASSLQFSYEQYF. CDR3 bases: TGTGCCAGCAGCTTGCAGTTCTCCTACGAGCAGTACTTC.

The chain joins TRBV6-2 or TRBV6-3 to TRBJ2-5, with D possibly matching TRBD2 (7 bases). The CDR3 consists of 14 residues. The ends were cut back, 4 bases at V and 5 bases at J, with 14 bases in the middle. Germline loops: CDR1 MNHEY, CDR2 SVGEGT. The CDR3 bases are TGTGCCAGCAGTTCGTGGGGGGGCTATGAGACCCAGTACTTC. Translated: CASSSWGGYETQYF.

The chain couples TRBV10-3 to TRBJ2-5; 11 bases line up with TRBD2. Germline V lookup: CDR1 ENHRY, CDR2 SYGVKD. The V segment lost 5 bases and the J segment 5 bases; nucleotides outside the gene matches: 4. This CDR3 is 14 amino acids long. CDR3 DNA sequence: TGTGCCATCAGTCTAGCGGGGGGCAAGGAGACCCAGTACTTC. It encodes CAISLAGGKETQYF.

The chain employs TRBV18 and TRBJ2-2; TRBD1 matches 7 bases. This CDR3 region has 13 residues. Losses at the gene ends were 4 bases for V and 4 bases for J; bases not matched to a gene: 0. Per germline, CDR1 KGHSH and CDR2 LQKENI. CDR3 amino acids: CASSRQGTGELFF. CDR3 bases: TGTGCCAGCTCACGACAGGGCACCGGGGAGCTGTTTTTT.

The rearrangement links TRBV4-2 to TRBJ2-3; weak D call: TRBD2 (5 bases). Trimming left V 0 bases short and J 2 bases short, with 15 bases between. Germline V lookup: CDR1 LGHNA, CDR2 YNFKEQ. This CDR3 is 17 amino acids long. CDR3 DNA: TGTGCCAGCAGCCAAGATCTCGGACGGGGAAACACAGATACGCAGTATTTT. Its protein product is CASSQDLGRGNTDTQYF.

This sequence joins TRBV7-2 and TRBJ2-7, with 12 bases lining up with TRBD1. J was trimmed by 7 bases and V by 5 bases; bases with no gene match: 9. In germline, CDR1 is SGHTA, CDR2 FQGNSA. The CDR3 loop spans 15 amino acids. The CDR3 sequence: CASSTDGTGGREQYF. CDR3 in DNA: TGTGCCAGCAGCACGGATGGGACAGGGGGCAGGGAGCAGTACTTC.

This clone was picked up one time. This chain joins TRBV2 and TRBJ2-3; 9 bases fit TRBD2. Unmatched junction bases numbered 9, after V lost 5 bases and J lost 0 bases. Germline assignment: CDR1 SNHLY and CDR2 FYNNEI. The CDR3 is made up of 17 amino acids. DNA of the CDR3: TGTGCCAGCAGTTTGGGACTAGCAGCTTCTAGCACAGATACGCAGTATTTT. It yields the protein CASSLGLAASSTDTQYF. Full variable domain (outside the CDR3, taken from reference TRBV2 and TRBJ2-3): EPEVTQTPSHQVTQMGQEVILRCVPISNHLYFYWYRQILGQKVEFLVSFYNNEISEKSEIFDDQFSVERPDGSNFTLKIRSTKLEDSAMYFCASSLGLAASSTDTQYFGPGTRLTVL.

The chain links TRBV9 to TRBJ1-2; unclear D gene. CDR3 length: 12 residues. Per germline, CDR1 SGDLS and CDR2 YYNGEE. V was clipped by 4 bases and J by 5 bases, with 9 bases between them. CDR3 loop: CASSHDLYGYTF. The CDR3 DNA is TGTGCCAGCAGCCACGACTTATATGGCTACACCTTC.

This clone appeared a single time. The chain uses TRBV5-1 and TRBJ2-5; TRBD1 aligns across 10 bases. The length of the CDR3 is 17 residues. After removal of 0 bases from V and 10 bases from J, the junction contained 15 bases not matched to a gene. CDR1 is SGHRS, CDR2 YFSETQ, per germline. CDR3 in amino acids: CASSLGAGTGVGMDQYF. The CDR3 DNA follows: TGCGCCAGCAGCTTGGGCGCCGGGACAGGGGTGGGGATGGACCAGTACTTC.

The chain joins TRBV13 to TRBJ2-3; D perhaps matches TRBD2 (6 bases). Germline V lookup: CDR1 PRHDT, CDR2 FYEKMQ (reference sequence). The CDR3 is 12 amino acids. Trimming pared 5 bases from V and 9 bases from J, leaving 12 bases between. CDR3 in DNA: TGTGCCAGCAGCCCGCCAGGAGGGACGCAGTATTTT. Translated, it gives CASSPPGGTQYF.

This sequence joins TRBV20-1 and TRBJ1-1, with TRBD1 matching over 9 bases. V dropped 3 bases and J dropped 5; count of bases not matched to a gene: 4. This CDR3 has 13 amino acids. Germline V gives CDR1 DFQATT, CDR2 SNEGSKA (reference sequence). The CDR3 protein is CSASRDRATEAFF. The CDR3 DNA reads TGCAGTGCTAGTCGGGACAGGGCTACTGAAGCTTTCTTT.

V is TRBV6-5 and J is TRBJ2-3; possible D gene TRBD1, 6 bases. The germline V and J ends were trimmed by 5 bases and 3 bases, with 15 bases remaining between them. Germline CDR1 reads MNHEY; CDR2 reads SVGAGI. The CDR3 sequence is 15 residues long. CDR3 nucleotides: TGTGCCAGCAGTACACAGGGCTCTCGAACAGATACGCAGTATTTT. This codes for CASSTQGSRTDTQYF.

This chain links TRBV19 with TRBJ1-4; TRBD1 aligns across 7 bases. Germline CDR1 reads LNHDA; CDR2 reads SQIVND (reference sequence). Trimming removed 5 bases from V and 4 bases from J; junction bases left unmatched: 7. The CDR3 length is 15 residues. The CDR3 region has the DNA TGTGCCAGTAGTTACAGGGGTCGGGGTAATGAAAAACTGTTTTTT. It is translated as CASSYRGRGNEKLFF.

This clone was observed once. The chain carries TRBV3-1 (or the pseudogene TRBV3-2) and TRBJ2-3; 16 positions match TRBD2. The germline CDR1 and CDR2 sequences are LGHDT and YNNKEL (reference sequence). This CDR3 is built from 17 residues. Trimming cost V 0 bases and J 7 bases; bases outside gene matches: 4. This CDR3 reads CASSQDLGLAGGNTQYF. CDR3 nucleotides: TGTGCCAGCAGCCAAGATCTGGGACTAGCGGGGGGGAATACGCAGTATTTT.

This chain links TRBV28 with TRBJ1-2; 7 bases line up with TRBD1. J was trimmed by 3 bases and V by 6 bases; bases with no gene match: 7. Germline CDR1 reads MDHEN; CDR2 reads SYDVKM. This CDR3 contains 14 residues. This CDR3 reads CASRSGGPYYGYTF. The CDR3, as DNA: TGTGCCAGCAGATCAGGGGGACCCTACTATGGCTACACCTTC.